This T cell receptor (beta chain) emerged from a study of glioma-infiltrating T cells. This clonotype was seen just once. No antigen is known for it. Sequence at one end of the junction differs from germline and may be a read error. Whole-study findings and limits: Tissue-blood divergence was below expectation in non-neoplastic patients, above in gliomas. Very few CDR3 sequences were shared between tissue and blood.

The iRepertoire nested amplicon-rescue multiplex PCR amplified TCR alpha and beta CDR3s from RNA. Each CDR3 protein is one row after TCRdb ran MiXCR on the multiplex PCR reads. This sample has 100,000 to 150,000 distinct CDR3 sequences; under 25% occur once, and the top ten carry 25% to 30%. The CDR3 extends over 15 amino acids. Germline V gene sequence: CDR1 SGHTA, CDR2 FQGNSA. The sequenced sample was glioma tissue, nonneoplastic brain tissue, or PBMCs (not recorded which). J is TRBJ2-3 and V is TRBV7-2, with D possibly matching TRBD1 (6 bases). This clonotype was sampled from a human donor with low-grade glioma or glioblastoma, undergoing nonglioma brain surgery, or in good health (not recorded which). CDR3 nucleotide sequence: TGTGCCATCAGCTCTGAGGGGGTTCAGGCAGATACGCAGTATTTT. It specifies CAISSEGVQADTQYF.